This T cell receptor beta chain was sequenced in a study of blood T cell repertoires in COVID-19 (dated by TCRdb to 2020 to 2021). Study-level background: The collaborator samples originated in the United States, Italy and Spain and spanned the acute and convalescent phases of COVID-19. The material from the prospective study consisted of cDNA or gDNA derived from T cells, B-cell-depleted T cells, or PBMCs. Subjects who had been exposed to COVID-19, were actively infected with it, or had recovered from it provided the deeply sampled blood TCRbeta repertoires that made up the dataset. The repertoires were released in a freely available public database intended as a resource for research on the immune response to SARS-CoV-2. The samples were drawn from the first 160 participants of the ongoing ImmuneRACE study and from more than 1,000 subjects provided by 6 global collaborators. Nearly every sample came with metadata listing a de-identified subject ID, COVID-19 status, age in years and sex. Where available, HLA class I and class II types were obtained from metadata supplied by the sample provider rather than from assay-based typing.

The collaborating institutions used their own protocols to collect whole blood in K2EDTA tubes. For TCRbeta analysis, collaborators shipped samples in one of three forms: frozen whole blood, isolated PBMCs, or DNA extracted from either of those sample types. Broader findings and caveats from the paper: The amount of clinical and demographic metadata varied by source and participant and was provided uncurated.

CDR1 and CDR2 were assigned from the germline V gene as SGHTS and YDEGEE. Ends trimmed: V by 4 bases, J by 0 bases; bases unmatched to a gene: 6. The CDR3, cysteine through phenylalanine, is 16 amino acids long. The DNA shown is the 48-base CDR3, in frame from base 1. Details on this clone: Its binding antigen is unknown. The input lacks base qualities; no much larger clone sits a single base away.

TCRbeta CDR3 regions were amplified from genomic DNA using the immunoSEQ Assay, a bias-controlled multiplex PCR. The study's own analysis went as follows. Nucleated cell counts per sample were estimated from amplification of reference gene primers within the assay. Sequence reads were collapsed and filtered to measure the absolute abundance of every unique TCRbeta CDR3 rearrangement. For each sample, productive Simpson clonality was calculated as the square root of Simpson's diversity index across productive rearrangements. TCRdb obtained this table from immuneACCESS and retained in-frame rearrangements with V and J assigned. These tables miss some clones; where compared with another copy, unresolved V genes account for less than half of the shortfall, and the remainder is unexplained. V and J calls and clone size come straight from that table; D and trimming were deduced from the DNA. In all, the sample holds around 200,000 clones, and about 80% of those were seen once. Of the sample, about 4.5% falls within the top ten clones.

Material: peripheral blood. This clonotype was sampled from a man aged 50-59 years with active or convalescent COVID-19. The rearrangement joined TRBV5-8 to TRBJ2-2, with 7 bases aligning to TRBD1. The CDR3 reads as follows: CASSLPGQANTGELFF. The nucleotides are TGTGCCAGCAGCCTCCCCGGACAGGCGAACACCGGGGAGCTGTTTTTT. Reference TRBV5-8 and TRBJ2-2 proteins supply the regions before and after the CDR3; the full variable domain is: EAGVTQSPTHLIKTRGQQATLRCSPISGHTSVYWYQQALGLGLQFLLWYDEGEERNRGNFPPRFSGRQFPNYSSELNVNALELEDSALYLCASSLPGQANTGELFFGEGSRLTVL.